Sequencing of this TCR beta chain was carried out in a study of OX40 agonist ivuxolimab in advanced cancers. Sequenced by immunoSEQ multiplex PCR; TCRdb stores in-frame clones only, minus some. The sample gives about 72,000 clones, 80% to 90% of which show up once; under 1% is in the top ten. Drawing of blood for sampling happened at baseline, at cycle 4 day 1, and at cycle 7 day 1. The V and J ends lost 5 bases and 1 base respectively, with 5 bases between them. This CDR3 contains 13 residues. Per germline, CDR1 SGHTA and CDR2 FQGTGA. The sequencing here drew on CD4+ or CD8+ T cells sorted from blood, taken in a trial of the OX40 agonist ivuxolimab. The TCR was taken from an adult with an advanced solid tumor such as melanoma, head and neck, liver or kidney cancer. This chain links TRBV7-3 with TRBJ2-2; D is undetermined. The CDR3, as DNA: TGTGCCAGCAGCCCGCAGAACACCGGGGAGCTGTTTTTT. It yields the protein CASSPQNTGELFF.